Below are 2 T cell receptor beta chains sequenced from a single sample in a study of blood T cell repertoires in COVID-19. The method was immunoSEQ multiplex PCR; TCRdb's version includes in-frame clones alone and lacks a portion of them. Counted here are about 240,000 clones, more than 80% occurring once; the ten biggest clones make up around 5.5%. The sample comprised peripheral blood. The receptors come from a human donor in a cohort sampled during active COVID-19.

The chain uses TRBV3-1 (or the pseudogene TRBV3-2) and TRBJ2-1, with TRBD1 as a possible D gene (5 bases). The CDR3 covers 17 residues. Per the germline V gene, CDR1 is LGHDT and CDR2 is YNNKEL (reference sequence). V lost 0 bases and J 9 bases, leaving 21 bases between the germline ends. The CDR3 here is CASSQDPSRAGRSEQFF. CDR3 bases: TGTGCCAGCAGCCAAGACCCAAGCCGGGCAGGGCGGAGTGAGCAGTTCTTC.

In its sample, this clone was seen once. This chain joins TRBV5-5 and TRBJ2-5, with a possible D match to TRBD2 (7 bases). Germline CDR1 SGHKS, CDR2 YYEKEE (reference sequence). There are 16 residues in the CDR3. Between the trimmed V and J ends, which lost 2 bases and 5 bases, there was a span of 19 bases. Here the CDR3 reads CASSFTGGGLTETQYF. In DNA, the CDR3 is TGTGCCAGCAGCTTTACTGGCGGGGGCCTGACCGAGACCCAGTACTTC.